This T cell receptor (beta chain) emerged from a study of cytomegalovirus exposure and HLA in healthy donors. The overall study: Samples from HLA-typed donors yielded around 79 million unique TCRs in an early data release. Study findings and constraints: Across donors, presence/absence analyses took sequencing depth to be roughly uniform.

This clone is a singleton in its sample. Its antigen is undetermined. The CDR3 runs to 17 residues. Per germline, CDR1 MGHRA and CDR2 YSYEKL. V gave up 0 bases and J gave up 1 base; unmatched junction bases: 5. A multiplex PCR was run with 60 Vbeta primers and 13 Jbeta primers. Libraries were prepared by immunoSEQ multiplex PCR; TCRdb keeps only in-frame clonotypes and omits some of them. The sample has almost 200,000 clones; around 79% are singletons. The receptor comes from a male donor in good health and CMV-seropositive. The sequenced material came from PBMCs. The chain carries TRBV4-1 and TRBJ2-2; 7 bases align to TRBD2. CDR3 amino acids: CASSQDRSGMNTGELFF. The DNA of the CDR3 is TGCGCCAGCAGCCAAGATCGCAGCGGGATGAACACCGGGGAGCTGTTTTTT.